This T cell receptor beta chain was sequenced for a study of CD8 T cells in Susac syndrome. Random hexamers were used to reverse transcribe the RNA input (roughly 0.5 to 1 ug). TCR beta CDR3 was amplified by immunoSEQ multiplex PCR. This amplification extended across 54 Vbeta and 13 Jbeta segments. Each CDR3 protein is one row after TCRdb ran MiXCR on the immunoSEQ multiplex PCR reads. This sample yields about 240,000 distinct CDR3 sequences, of which 90% to 97% are seen a single time; 0.08% to 0.11% belongs to the top ten. For this clonotype: The antigen is not known.

Germline CDR1 is GTSNPN and CDR2 is SVGIG (reference sequence). Trimming removed 2 bases from V and 10 bases from J, with 12 bases in between. There are 12 residues in the CDR3. Patients with Susac syndrome met diagnostic criteria defined recently for definite or probable disease. TEMRA cells were FACS-enriched, with CD8+ and CD4+ T cells isolated negatively. Study-wide results and caveats: The number of individuals included in the study's TCR sequencing and HLA analysis was acknowledged as relatively small.

The source is a human donor with Susac syndrome. This chain links TRBV30 with TRBJ2-1; possible D gene TRBD1, 5 bases. The sequencing input was CD4+ T cells from PBMCs. The CDR3 sequence: CAWSPTQGEQFF. The CDR3 coding sequence is TGTGCCTGGAGTCCGACTCAGGGCGAGCAGTTCTTC. Drawing the rest from reference TRBV30 and TRBJ2-1, the complete variable domain is SQTIHQWPATLVQPVGSPLSLECTVEGTSNPNLYWYRQAAGRGLQLLFYSVGIGQISSEVPQNLSASRPQDRQFILSSKKLLLSDSGFYLCAWSPTQGEQFFGPGTRLTVL.